The clone carrying this T cell receptor (beta chain) came up once. Primers: 60 Vbeta forward and 13 Jbeta reverse. Sequencing used immunoSEQ multiplex PCR; TCRdb keeps in-frame clones, though not all of them. The sample includes more than 150,000 clones, roughly 87% of them seen just once. This entry is derived from a study of cytomegalovirus exposure and HLA in healthy donors. Germline CDR1 and CDR2: SGHRS and YFSETQ. V was pared by 2 bases and J by 1 base, with 3 bases of the junction left unmatched. CDR3 length: 15 residues. V and J are TRBV5-1 and TRBJ2-3, with 8 bases matching TRBD2. The receptor was isolated from a man aged 40-49 years in good health and CMV-seronegative. The sample comprised PBMCs. The CDR3 sequence is CASSFLAGRTDTQYF. DNA for the CDR3: TGCGCCAGCAGCTTCCTAGCGGGCCGCACAGATACGCAGTATTTT.